Shown below are 12 T cell receptor beta chains from a single sample sequenced in a study of T cells in localized non-small cell lung cancer. Produced via immunoSEQ multiplex PCR; TCRdb's table is partial and in-frame only. The sample lists 38,000 or so clones, about nine tenths occurring once. The sample in question was peripheral blood mononuclear cells, obtained before any cancer treatment. The receptors originated from a male donor aged 60 or over with stage II lung adenocarcinoma.

V usage is TRBV2 and J usage is TRBJ2-5; unclear D gene. V was clipped by 2 bases and J by 0 bases, with 10 bases between them. The CDR3 extends over 15 amino acids. Looked up from germline, CDR1 is SNHLY and CDR2 is FYNNEI. As DNA, the CDR3 is TGTGCCAGCAGTGAATACGGCAGCGACCAAGAGACCCAGTACTTC. Protein product: CASSEYGSDQETQYF. Variable domain in full (rest from reference TRBV2 and TRBJ2-5): EPEVTQTPSHQVTQMGQEVILRCVPISNHLYFYWYRQILGQKVEFLVSFYNNEISEKSEIFDDQFSVERPDGSNFTLKIRSTKLEDSAMYFCASSEYGSDQETQYFGPGTRLLVL.

J is TRBJ2-7 and V is TRBV6-5, with D unresolved. In germline, CDR1 is MNHEY, CDR2 SVGAGI. The ends were cut back, 4 bases at V and 6 bases at J, with 16 bases in the middle. The CDR3 totals 14 residues. The CDR3 coding sequence is TGTGCCAGCAGTTTCTCCCTCTCGGAGTCCGAGCAGTACTTC. Amino acids: CASSFSLSESEQYF.

The chain's CDR3 is CATSRDGGLAYEQFF. The CDR3 bases are TGTGCCACCAGCAGAGATGGGGGACTAGCCTATGAGCAGTTCTTC. The chain employs TRBV15 and TRBJ2-1, with 9 positions matching TRBD2. Germline trimming cut 0 bases from V and 8 bases from J; bases unmatched to any gene: 5. This CDR3 is 15 amino acids long. The germline V gene has CDR1 LNHNV and CDR2 YYDKDF (reference sequence).

The gene calls are TRBV7-2 and TRBJ2-3; no clear D gene. The germline CDR1 and CDR2 sequences are SGHTA and FQGNSA. V gave up 2 bases and J gave up 0 bases, with 9 bases separating them. The CDR3 is 15 amino acids. This chain's CDR3 is CASSLSAQSTDTQYF. The CDR3 DNA follows: TGTGCCAGCAGCTTATCGGCCCAAAGCACAGATACGCAGTATTTT.

J is TRBJ2-3 and V is TRBV5-1; D uncertain. V was trimmed by 4 bases and J by 0 bases, leaving 12 bases between them. Per the germline V gene, CDR1 is SGHRS and CDR2 is YFSETQ. This CDR3 spans 15 amino acids. The CDR3 DNA reads TGCGCCAGCAGCACGGTAGTCCCCAGCACAGATACGCAGTATTTT. Translated, it gives CASSTVVPSTDTQYF.

V usage is TRBV6-6 and J usage is TRBJ2-3; no clear D gene. The CDR3 contains 15 residues. Trimming took off 0 bases at V and 2 bases at J, with 9 bases between the two ends. Germline CDR1 and CDR2: MNHNY and SVGAGI (reference sequence). The CDR3 here is CASSYSPGYTDTQYF. CDR3 DNA: TGTGCCAGCAGTTACTCGCCCGGTTACACAGATACGCAGTATTTT.

The rearrangement links TRBV15 to TRBJ1-5, with D uncertain. The CDR3 runs 14 residues. V lost 0 bases to trimming and J lost 6 bases, with 9 bases between them. Per the germline V gene, CDR1 is LNHNV and CDR2 is YYDKDF (reference sequence). CDR3: CATSRDLSGQPQHF. The CDR3 nucleotides read TGTGCCACCAGCAGAGATCTCTCGGGTCAGCCCCAGCATTTT.

This clone has just a few counts. V gene TRBV29-1 combines with J gene TRBJ1-1; TRBD1 is a possible D gene (6 bases). V was clipped by 6 bases and J by 5 bases, with 16 bases between them. From germline, CDR1 is SQVTM and CDR2 ANQGSEA. The CDR3 totals 13 residues. CDR3 in DNA: TGCAGCGTCTCCGGGGGCAGGGGAACTGAAGCTTTCTTT. This codes for CSVSGGRGTEAFF.

This chain connects TRBV27 to TRBJ2-5, with D perhaps TRBD1 (6 bases). The germline V and J ends were trimmed by 3 bases and 4 bases, with 27 bases remaining between them. This CDR3 region has 19 residues. Looked up from germline, CDR1 is MNHEY and CDR2 is SMNVEV (reference sequence). The CDR3 sequence: CASSFLTGSQVSAVETQYF. The CDR3 nucleotides read TGTGCCAGCAGTTTCCTAACAGGGTCCCAAGTGTCTGCGGTAGAGACCCAGTACTTC.

The J gene is TRBJ2-1, the V gene TRBV5-5; unclear D gene. Trimming cost V 1 base and J 4 bases, with 6 bases left between them. Germline V gene lookup returns CDR1 SGHKS and CDR2 YYEKEE (reference sequence). The CDR3 extends over 13 amino acids. CDR3 in DNA: TGTGCCAGCAGCTTGCAGGAGTACAATGAGCAGTTCTTC. This encodes CASSLQEYNEQFF.

The V call is TRBV30, the J call TRBJ2-3; no definite D call. The germline V and J ends were trimmed by 0 bases and 3 bases, with 13 bases remaining between them. The CDR3 runs to 15 residues. Germline assignment: CDR1 GTSNPN and CDR2 SVGIG (reference sequence). The DNA of the CDR3 is TGTGCCTGGAGTGTTCCCGTTCTGAGAACAGATACGCAGTATTTT. Its translation is CAWSVPVLRTDTQYF. Full variable domain (remainder filled in from reference TRBV30 and TRBJ2-3): SQTIHQWPATLVQPVGSPLSLECTVEGTSNPNLYWYRQAAGRGLQLLFYSVGIGQISSEVPQNLSASRPQDRQFILSSKKLLLSDSGFYLCAWSVPVLRTDTQYFGPGTRLTVL.

This chain uses TRBV7-8 with TRBJ1-3; no firm D call. Germline V gene data show CDR1 as SGHVS and CDR2 as FQNEAQ. Trimming took off 3 bases at V and 0 bases at J, with 6 bases between the two ends. The CDR3 is 14 residues long. The CDR3 here is CASSLGASGNTIYF. Written as DNA, the CDR3 is TGTGCCAGCAGCTTGGGAGCCTCTGGAAACACCATATATTTT. Combining the CDR3 with reference TRBV7-8 and TRBJ1-3 gives the whole variable domain GAGVSQSPRYKVAKRGQDVALRCDPISGHVSLFWYQQALGQGPEFLTYFQNEAQLDKSGLPSDRFFAERPEGSVSTLKIQRTQQEDSAVYLCASSLGASGNTIYFGEGSWLTVV.